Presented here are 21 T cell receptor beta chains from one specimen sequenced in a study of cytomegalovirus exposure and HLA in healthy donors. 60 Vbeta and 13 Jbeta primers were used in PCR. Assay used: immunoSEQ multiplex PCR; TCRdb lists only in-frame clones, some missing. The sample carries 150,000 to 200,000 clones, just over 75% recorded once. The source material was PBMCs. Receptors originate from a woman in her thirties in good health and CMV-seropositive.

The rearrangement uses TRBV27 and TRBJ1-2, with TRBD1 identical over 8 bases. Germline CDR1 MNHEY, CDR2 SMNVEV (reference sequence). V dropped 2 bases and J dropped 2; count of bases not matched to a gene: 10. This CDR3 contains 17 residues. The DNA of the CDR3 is TGTGCCAGCAGTTTAATCACCGGGACAGGAGTCAACTATGGCTACACCTTC. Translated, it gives CASSLITGTGVNYGYTF.

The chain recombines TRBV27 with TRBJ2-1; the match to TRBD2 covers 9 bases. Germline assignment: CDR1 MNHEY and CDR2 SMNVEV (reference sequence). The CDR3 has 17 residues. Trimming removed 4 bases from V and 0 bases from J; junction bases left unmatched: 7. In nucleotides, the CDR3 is TGTGCCAGCAGTTCCCAGAGCGGGGGGCGCTCCTACAATGAGCAGTTCTTC. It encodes CASSSQSGGRSYNEQFF.

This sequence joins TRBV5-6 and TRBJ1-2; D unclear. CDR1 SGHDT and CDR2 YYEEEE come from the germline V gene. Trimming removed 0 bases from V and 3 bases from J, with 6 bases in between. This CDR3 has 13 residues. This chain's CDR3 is CASSLVYDYGYTF. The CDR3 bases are TGTGCCAGCAGCTTGGTGTATGACTATGGCTACACCTTC.

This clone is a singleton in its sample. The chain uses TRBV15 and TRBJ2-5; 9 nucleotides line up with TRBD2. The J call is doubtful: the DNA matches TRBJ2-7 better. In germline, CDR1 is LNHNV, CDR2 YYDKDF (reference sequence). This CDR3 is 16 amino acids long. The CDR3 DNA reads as TGTGCCACCAGCAGAGATCTCCTAGCGGGATCCCGCGAGCAGTACTTC. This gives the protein CATSRDLLAGSREQYF.

CDR3 nucleotide sequence: TGTGCCAGCTCACCCTCGGACTACAGCGGGGGCGACTTCAATGAGCAGTTCTTC. Residues: CASSPSDYSGGDFNEQFF. This chain uses TRBV18 with TRBJ2-1, with 8 positions matching TRBD2. The CDR3 runs 18 residues. CDR1 is KGHSH and CDR2 is LQKENI in the germline V gene. V was pared by 3 bases and J by 6 bases, with 16 bases of the junction left unmatched.

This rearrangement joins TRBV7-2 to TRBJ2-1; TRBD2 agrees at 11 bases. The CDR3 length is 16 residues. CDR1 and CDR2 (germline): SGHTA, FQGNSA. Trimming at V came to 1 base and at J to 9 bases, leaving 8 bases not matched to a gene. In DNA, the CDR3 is TGTGCCAGCAGCTTAGATTGGGCTAGCGGGAGGTCTGAGCAGTTCTTC. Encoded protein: CASSLDWASGRSEQFF. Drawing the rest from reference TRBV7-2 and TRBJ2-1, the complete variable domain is GAGVSQSPSNKVTEKGKDVELRCDPISGHTALYWYRQSLGQGLEFLIYFQGNSAPDKSGLPSDRFSAERTGGSVSTLTIQRTQQEDSAVYLCASSLDWASGRSEQFFGPGTRLTVL.

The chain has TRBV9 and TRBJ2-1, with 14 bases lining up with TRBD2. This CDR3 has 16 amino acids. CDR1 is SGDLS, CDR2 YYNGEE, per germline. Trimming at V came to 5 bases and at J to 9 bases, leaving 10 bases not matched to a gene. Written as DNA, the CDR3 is TGTGCCAGCAGTCGACCCGGGACTAGCGGGAGTAGTGAGCAGTTCTTC. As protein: CASSRPGTSGSSEQFF.

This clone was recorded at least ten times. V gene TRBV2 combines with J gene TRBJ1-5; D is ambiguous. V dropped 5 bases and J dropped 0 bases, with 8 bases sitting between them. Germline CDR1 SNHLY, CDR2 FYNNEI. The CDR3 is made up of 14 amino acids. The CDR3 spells CASSSYLSNQPQHF. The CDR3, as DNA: TGTGCCAGCAGTTCCTATCTTAGCAATCAGCCCCAGCATTTT.

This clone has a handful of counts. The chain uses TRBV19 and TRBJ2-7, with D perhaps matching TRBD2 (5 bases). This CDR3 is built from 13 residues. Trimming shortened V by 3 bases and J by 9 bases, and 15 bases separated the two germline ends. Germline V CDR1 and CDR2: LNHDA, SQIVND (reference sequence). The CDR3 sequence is CASSMVKAEGQYF. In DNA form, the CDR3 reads TGTGCCAGTAGTATGGTAAAGGCTGAGGGGCAGTACTTC.

The CDR3 nucleotides are TGTGCCAGCTGTCGGGGAGGGTCTAACACTGAAGCTTTCTTT. It specifies CASCRGGSNTEAFF. This chain uses TRBV18 with TRBJ1-1; no definite D call. Trimming removed 7 bases at V and 2 bases at J, with 14 bases between. There are 14 residues in the CDR3. Germline values: CDR1 KGHSH, CDR2 LQKENI.

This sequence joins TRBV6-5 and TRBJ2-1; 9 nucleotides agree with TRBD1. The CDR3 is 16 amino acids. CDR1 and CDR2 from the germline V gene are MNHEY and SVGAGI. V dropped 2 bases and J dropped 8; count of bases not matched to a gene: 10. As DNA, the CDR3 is TGTGCCAGCAGTTACGAGTGGGGACAGGGAGCCCATGAGCAGTTCTTC. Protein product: CASSYEWGQGAHEQFF.

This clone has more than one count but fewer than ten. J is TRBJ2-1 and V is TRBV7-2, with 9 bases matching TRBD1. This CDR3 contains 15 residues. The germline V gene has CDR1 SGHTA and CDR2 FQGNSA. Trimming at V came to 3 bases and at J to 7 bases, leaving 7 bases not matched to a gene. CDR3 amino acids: CASSFLRDRVNEQFF. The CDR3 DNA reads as TGTGCCAGCAGCTTCCTCCGGGACAGGGTAAATGAGCAGTTCTTC.

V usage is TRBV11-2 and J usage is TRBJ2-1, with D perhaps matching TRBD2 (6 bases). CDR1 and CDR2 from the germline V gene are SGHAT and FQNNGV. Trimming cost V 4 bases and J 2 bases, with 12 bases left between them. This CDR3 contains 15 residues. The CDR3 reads CASSSGLHPYNEQFF. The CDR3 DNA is TGTGCCAGCAGCTCCGGACTACACCCCTACAATGAGCAGTTCTTC. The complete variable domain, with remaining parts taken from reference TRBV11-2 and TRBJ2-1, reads EAGVAQSPRYKIIEKRQSVAFWCNPISGHATLYWYQQILGQGPKLLIQFQNNGVVDDSQLPKDRFSAERLKGVDSTLKIQPAKLEDSAVYLCASSSGLHPYNEQFFGPGTRLTVL.

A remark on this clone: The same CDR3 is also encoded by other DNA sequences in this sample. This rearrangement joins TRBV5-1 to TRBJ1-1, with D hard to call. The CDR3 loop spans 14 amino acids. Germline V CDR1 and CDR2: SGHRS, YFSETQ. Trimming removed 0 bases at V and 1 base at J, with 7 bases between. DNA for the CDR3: TGCGCCAGCAGCTTGGCTACCGGGAACACTGAAGCTTTCTTT. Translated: CASSLATGNTEAFF.

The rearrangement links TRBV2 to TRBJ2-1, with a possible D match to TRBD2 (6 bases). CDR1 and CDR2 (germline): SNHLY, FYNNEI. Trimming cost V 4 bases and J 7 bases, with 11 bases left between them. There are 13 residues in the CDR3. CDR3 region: CASSARLGNEQFF. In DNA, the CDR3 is TGTGCCAGCAGTGCAAGACTAGGAAATGAGCAGTTCTTC.

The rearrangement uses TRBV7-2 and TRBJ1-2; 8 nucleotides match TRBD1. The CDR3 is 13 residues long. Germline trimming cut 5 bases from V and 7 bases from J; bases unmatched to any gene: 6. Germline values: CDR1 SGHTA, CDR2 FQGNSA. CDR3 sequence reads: CASSKDRDSGYTF. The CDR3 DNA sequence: TGTGCCAGCAGCAAGGACAGGGATAGTGGCTACACCTTC.

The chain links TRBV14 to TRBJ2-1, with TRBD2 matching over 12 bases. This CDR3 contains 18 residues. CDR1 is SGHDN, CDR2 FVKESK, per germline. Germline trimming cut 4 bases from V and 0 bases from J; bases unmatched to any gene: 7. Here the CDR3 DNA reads TGTGCCAGCAGCCCTTGGACTAGCGGGGTAGGCTCCTACAATGAGCAGTTCTTC. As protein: CASSPWTSGVGSYNEQFF. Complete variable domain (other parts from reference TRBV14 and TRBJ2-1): EAGVTQFPSHSVIEKGQTVTLRCDPISGHDNLYWYRRVMGKEIKFLLHFVKESKQDESGMPNNRFLAERTGGTYSTLKVQPAELEDSGVYFCASSPWTSGVGSYNEQFFGPGTRLTVL.

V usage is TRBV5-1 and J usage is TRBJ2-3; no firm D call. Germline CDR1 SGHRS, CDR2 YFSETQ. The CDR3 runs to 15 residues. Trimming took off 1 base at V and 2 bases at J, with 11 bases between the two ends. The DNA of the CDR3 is TGCGCCAGCAGCTTGCACGGTGCATACACAGATACGCAGTATTTT. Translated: CASSLHGAYTDTQYF.

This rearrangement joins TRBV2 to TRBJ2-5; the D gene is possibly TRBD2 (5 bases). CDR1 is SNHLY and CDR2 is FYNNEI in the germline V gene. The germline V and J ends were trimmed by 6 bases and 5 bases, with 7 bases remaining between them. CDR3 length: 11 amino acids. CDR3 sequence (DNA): TGTGCCAGCAGAGGGAGCGAGACCCAGTACTTC. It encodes CASRGSETQYF.

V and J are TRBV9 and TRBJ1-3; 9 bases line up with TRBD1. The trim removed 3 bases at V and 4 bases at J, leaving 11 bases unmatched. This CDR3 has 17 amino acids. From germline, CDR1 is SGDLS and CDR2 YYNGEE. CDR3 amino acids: CASSENRGRELGNTIYF. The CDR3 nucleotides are TGTGCCAGCAGCGAAAACAGGGGGCGCGAGCTCGGAAACACCATATATTTT.

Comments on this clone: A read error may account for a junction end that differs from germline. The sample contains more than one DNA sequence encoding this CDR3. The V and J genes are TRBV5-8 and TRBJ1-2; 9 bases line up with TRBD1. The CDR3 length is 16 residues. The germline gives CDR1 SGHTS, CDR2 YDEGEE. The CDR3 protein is CASSLGGDRVDYGYTF. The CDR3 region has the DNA TGCGCCAGCAGCTTGGGGGGGGACAGGGTAGACTATGGCTACACCTTC.